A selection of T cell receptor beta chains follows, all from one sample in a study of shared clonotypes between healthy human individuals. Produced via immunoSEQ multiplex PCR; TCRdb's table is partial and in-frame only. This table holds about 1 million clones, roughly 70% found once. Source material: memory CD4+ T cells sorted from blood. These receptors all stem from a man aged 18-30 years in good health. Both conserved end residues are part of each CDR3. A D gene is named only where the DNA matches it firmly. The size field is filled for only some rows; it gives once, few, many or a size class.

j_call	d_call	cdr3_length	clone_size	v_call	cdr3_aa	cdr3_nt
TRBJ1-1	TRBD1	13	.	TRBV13	CASSRDRDTEAFF	TGTGCCAGCAGCCGCGACAGGGACACTGAAGCTTTCTTT
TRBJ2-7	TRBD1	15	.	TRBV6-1	CASMKNSDRGYEQYF	TGTGCCAGCATGAAGAATTCGGACAGGGGCTACGAGCAGTACTTC
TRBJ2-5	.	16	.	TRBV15	CATSKVGTPRGETQYF	TGTGCCACCAGCAAAGTTGGGACCCCACGCGGGGAGACCCAGTACTTC
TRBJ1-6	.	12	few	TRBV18	CASSQEESPLHF	TGTGCCAGCTCCCAGGAGGAGTCACCCCTCCACTTT
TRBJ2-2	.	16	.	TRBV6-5	CASSYSLTGNTGELFF	TGTGCCAGCAGTTACTCTCTGACAGGGAACACCGGGGAGCTGTTTTTT
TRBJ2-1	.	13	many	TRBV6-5	CASFDRGGNEQFF	TGTGCCAGCTTCGATCGGGGTGGCAATGAGCAGTTCTTC
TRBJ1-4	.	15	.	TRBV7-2	CASSSRTGRREKLFF	TGTGCCAGCAGCTCGAGGACTGGGAGGCGAGAAAAACTGTTTTTT
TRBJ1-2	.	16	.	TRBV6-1	CASSEWGVGRAAGYTF	TGTGCCAGCAGTGAATGGGGGGTAGGGAGGGCAGCTGGCTACACCTTC
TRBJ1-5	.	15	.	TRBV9	CASSVGWDSNQPQHF	TGTGCCAGCAGCGTAGGGTGGGATAGCAATCAGCCCCAGCATTTT
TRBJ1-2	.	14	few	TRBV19	CASTQTGRDYGYTF	TGTGCCAGTACACAAACAGGGAGGGACTATGGCTACACCTTC
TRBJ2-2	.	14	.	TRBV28	CASTAGQDTGELFF	TGTGCCAGCACGGCCGGTCAAGACACCGGGGAGCTGTTTTTT
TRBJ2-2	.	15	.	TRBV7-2	CASSLKAQGYGELFF	TGTGCCAGCAGCTTAAAAGCACAGGGTTACGGGGAGCTGTTTTTT
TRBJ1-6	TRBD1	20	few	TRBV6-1	CASSEEYWGQSRGLNSPLHF	TGTGCCAGCAGTGAAGAGTATTGGGGACAGTCGAGGGGCCTTAATTCACCCCTCCACTTT
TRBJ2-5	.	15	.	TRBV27	CASSLGNRGGETQYF	TGTGCCAGCAGTTTAGGGAACAGGGGGGGGGAGACCCAGTACTTC
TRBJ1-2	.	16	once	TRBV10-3	CAISEGVQFTNYGYTF	TGTGCCATCAGTGAGGGGGTTCAGTTCACTAACTATGGCTACACCTTC
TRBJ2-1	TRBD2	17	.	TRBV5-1	CASSLALAGGSYNEQFF	TGCGCCAGCAGCTTGGCGCTAGCGGGGGGGTCCTACAATGAGCAGTTCTTC
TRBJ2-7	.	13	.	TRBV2	CASSKGSSAEQYF	TGTGCCAGCAGTAAAGGGAGTAGTGCCGAGCAGTACTTC
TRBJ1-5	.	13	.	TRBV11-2	CASSLDLRQPQHF	TGTGCCAGCAGCTTAGATCTAAGGCAGCCCCAGCATTTT
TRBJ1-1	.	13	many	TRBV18	CASSTAANTEAFF	TGTGCCAGCTCAACGGCAGCGAACACTGAAGCTTTCTTT
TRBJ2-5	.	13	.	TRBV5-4	CASSTGWGETQYF	TGTGCCAGCAGCACCGGGTGGGGTGAGACCCAGTACTTC
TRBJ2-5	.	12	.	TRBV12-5	CASGWGSGTQYF	TGTGCTAGTGGTTGGGGGTCCGGGACCCAGTACTTC
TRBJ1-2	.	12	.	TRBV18	CASSPTDYGYTF	TGTGCCAGCTCACCCACCGACTATGGCTACACCTTC
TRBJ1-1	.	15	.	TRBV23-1	CASPGGGAWNTEAFF	TGCGCCAGTCCCGGTGGGGGGGCCTGGAACACTGAAGCTTTCTTT
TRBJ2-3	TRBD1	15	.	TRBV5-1	CASSSTGDSTDTQYF	TGCGCCAGCAGCTCTACAGGGGATAGCACAGATACGCAGTATTTT
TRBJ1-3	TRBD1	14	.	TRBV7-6	CASSSSDRGNTIYF	TGTGCCAGCAGCTCCTCGGACAGGGGAAACACCATATATTTT
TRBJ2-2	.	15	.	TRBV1	CTSSGRRWGTGELFF	TGCACCAGCAGCGGGAGAAGATGGGGGACCGGGGAGCTGTTTTTT
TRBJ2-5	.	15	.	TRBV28	CASSSPGGPDKTQYF	TGTGCCAGCAGTTCCCCCGGGGGGCCGGATAAGACCCAGTACTTC
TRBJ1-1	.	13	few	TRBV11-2	CASSLGAPREAFF	TGTGCCAGCAGCCTTGGCGCTCCCAGGGAAGCTTTCTTT
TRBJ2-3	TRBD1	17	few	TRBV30	CAWTVEGARRSTDTQYF	TGTGCCTGGACGGTTGAGGGGGCTAGAAGGAGCACAGATACGCAGTATTTT
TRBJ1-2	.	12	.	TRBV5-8	CASSLVAGDYTF	TGTGCCAGCAGCTTGGTAGCAGGGGACTACACCTTC
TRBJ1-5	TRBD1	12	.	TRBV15	CATSIQGQPQHF	TGTGCCACCAGCATACAGGGGCAGCCCCAGCATTTT
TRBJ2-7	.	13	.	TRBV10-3	CASSPQGSYEQYF	TGTGCCAGCAGTCCCCAGGGGTCCTACGAGCAGTACTTC
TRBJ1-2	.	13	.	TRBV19	CASRGPGNYGYTF	TGTGCCAGTAGGGGTCCAGGGAACTATGGCTACACCTTC
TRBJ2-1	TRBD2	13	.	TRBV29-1	CSVDEGPGLEQFF	TGCAGCGTTGATGAAGGCCCGGGACTAGAGCAGTTCTTC
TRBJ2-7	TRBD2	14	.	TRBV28	CASRKSGGSYEQYF	TGTGCCAGCAGAAAAAGCGGGGGGAGCTACGAGCAGTACTTC
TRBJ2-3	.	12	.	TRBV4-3	CASSRVGDTQYF	TGCGCCAGCAGCCGGGTGGGTGATACGCAGTATTTT
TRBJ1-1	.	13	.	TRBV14	CASSREQNTEAFF	TGTGCCAGCAGCCGGGAGCAGAACACTGAAGCTTTCTTT
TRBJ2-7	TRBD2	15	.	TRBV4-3	CASSQDRGGFYEQYF	TGCGCCAGCAGCCAAGACCGGGGAGGGTTCTACGAGCAGTACTTC
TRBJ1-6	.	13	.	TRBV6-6	CASSSRLNSPLHF	TGTGCCAGCAGTTCCCGTCTAAATTCACCCCTCCACTTT
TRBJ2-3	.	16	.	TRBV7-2	CASSLVAAKNTDTQYF	TGTGCCAGCAGCTTAGTCGCGGCTAAAAACACAGATACGCAGTATTTT
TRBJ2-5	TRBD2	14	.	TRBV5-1	CASSGSGSTETQYF	TGCGCCAGCAGCGGAAGCGGGAGCACAGAGACCCAGTACTTC
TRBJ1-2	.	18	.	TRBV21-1	CASSKGQGTGVLKYGYTF	TGTGCCAGCAGCAAAGGGCAAGGGACAGGGGTACTTAAATATGGCTACACCTTC
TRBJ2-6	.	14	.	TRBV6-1	CASSVYSGANVLTF	TGTGCCAGCAGTGTGTACTCTGGGGCCAACGTCCTGACTTTC
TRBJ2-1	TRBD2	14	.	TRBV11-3	CASSARDRGDEQFF	TGTGCCAGCAGCGCCCGGGACCGGGGGGATGAGCAGTTCTTC
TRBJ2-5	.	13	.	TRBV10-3	CAITGREQETQYF	TGTGCCATCACCGGCAGGGAGCAAGAGACCCAGTACTTC
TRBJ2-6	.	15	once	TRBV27	CASTSLGAGANVLTF	TGTGCCAGCACTAGTTTGGGGGCTGGGGCCAACGTCCTGACTTTC
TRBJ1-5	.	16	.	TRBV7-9	CASSQTGQGSDQPQHF	TGTGCCAGCAGTCAAACAGGTCAGGGGAGCGATCAGCCCCAGCATTTT
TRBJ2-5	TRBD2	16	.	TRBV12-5	CASGSGTSWGQETQYF	TGTGCTAGTGGTTCAGGGACTAGTTGGGGCCAAGAGACCCAGTACTTC